This is a list of T cell receptor beta chains from one sample in a study of blood T cell repertoires in COVID-19. The method was immunoSEQ multiplex PCR; TCRdb's version includes in-frame clones alone and lacks a portion of them. The sample shows over 100,000 clones, approximately 86% of them seen only once. What was sequenced was peripheral blood. These receptors were taken from a man in his forties with acute or convalescent COVID-19. CDR3s include the opening cysteine and the closing phenylalanine or tryptophan. A D gene is named only where the DNA matches it firmly. Rows may omit the clone size; those that give it use once, few, many or a size class.

J,V,size,D,CDR3,DNA
TRBJ1-1,TRBV9,NA,NA,CASSVGLSSEYTEAFF,TGTGCCAGCAGCGTCGGACTTAGCTCCGAATACACTGAAGCTTTCTTT
TRBJ2-3,TRBV10-3,NA,TRBD2,CATERERTDTQYF,TGTGCCACCGAGCGGGAGAGGACAGATACGCAGTATTTT
TRBJ1-5,TRBV3-1/TRBV3-2,NA,NA,CASSQGAGSNQPQHF,TGTGCCAGCAGCCAAGGCGCGGGTAGCAATCAGCCCCAGCATTTT
TRBJ2-3,TRBV11-2,few,TRBD1,CASSSLRGRMTDTQYF,TGTGCCAGCAGCTCCCTCAGGGGGCGGATGACAGATACGCAGTATTTT
TRBJ2-1,TRBV19,NA,NA,CASHTGDNEQFF,TGTGCCAGCCACACAGGAGACAATGAGCAGTTCTTC
TRBJ1-2,TRBV6-5,NA,TRBD1,CASSRQGDSYGYTF,TGTGCCAGCAGTCGACAGGGCGATTCCTATGGCTACACCTTC
TRBJ2-6,TRBV19,NA,NA,CASSIDQGNSGANVLTF,TGTGCCAGTAGTATAGATCAGGGGAATTCTGGGGCCAACGTCCTGACTTTC
TRBJ1-1,TRBV27,NA,TRBD1,CASSNRGNTEAFF,TGTGCCAGCAGTAACAGGGGGAACACTGAAGCTTTCTTT
TRBJ2-3,TRBV7-3,NA,NA,CASSLTHGGPTDTQYF,TGTGCCAGCAGCTTAACTCACGGGGGGCCCACAGATACGCAGTATTTT
TRBJ2-7,TRBV6-5,NA,NA,CASSRRGGNYEQYF,TGTGCCAGCAGTAGAAGGGGCGGCAACTACGAGCAGTACTTC
TRBJ1-5,TRBV12-5,NA,NA,CASGLAGFNQPQHF,TGTGCTAGTGGTTTGGCGGGTTTCAATCAGCCCCAGCATTTT
TRBJ1-5,TRBV19,NA,NA,CASSTPPPQPQHF,TGTGCCAGTAGTACCCCCCCTCCCCAGCCCCAGCATTTT
TRBJ1-5,TRBV19,NA,NA,CASSDSLGNQPQHF,TGTGCCAGTAGTGACTCTCTAGGAAATCAGCCCCAGCATTTT
TRBJ2-7,TRBV4-1,once,NA,CASSQVGGTYEQYF,TGCGCCAGCAGCCAAGTTGGAGGGACCTACGAGCAGTACTTC
TRBJ2-7,TRBV18,NA,TRBD2,CASSPVHSGRRNKDYEQYF,TGTGCCAGCTCACCTGTTCATAGCGGGAGGAGAAATAAAGACTACGAGCAGTACTTC
TRBJ1-1,TRBV15,NA,NA,CATSRGTVNTEAFF,TGTGCCACCAGCAGAGGGACAGTGAACACTGAAGCTTTCTTT
TRBJ2-3,TRBV30,NA,TRBD2,CAWSVLWREEADTQYF,TGTGCCTGGAGTGTACTATGGCGGGAGGAGGCAGATACGCAGTATTTT
TRBJ1-1,TRBV11-2,NA,NA,CASSLRGGNTEAFF,TGTGCCAGCAGCCTGCGGGGGGGAAACACTGAAGCTTTCTTT
TRBJ1-4,TRBV5-4,NA,TRBD1,CASSLDYGTGEKLFF,TGTGCCAGCAGCTTGGATTATGGGACAGGGGAAAAACTGTTTTTT
TRBJ1-3,TRBV30,NA,NA,CAWSLRPTGLRDF,TGTGCCTGGAGTCTCCGACCGACAGGCCTAAGGGATTTT
TRBJ1-2,TRBV19,once,TRBD1,CASSTTGGLVYGYTF,TGTGCCAGTAGTACCACAGGGGGATTAGTCTATGGCTACACCTTC
TRBJ1-1,TRBV4-3,NA,TRBD1,CASSQVGTANTEAFF,TGCGCCAGCAGCCAAGTCGGGACAGCTAACACTGAAGCTTTCTTT
TRBJ2-7,TRBV9,NA,TRBD2,CASSVYAGVGFDEQYF,TGTGCCAGCAGCGTTTACGCGGGAGTGGGCTTTGACGAGCAGTACTTC
TRBJ1-5,TRBV19,NA,TRBD1,CASSNFDRGAQPQHF,TGTGCCAGTAGTAACTTCGACAGGGGGGCTCAGCCCCAGCATTTT
TRBJ1-5,TRBV9,NA,NA,CASSKGVSNQPQHF,TGTGCCAGCAGCAAGGGGGTTAGCAATCAGCCCCAGCATTTT
TRBJ2-2,TRBV7-2,once,TRBD1,CASSLQGDGELFF,TGTGCCAGCAGCTTACAGGGGGACGGGGAGCTGTTTTTT
TRBJ2-1,TRBV6-6,NA,TRBD2,CASSESGGTNEQFF,TGTGCCAGCAGCGAAAGCGGGGGGACGAATGAGCAGTTCTTC
TRBJ1-1,TRBV5-1,few,TRBD1,CASSVGTANTEAFF,TGCGCCAGCAGCGTGGGGACAGCGAACACTGAAGCTTTCTTT
TRBJ1-1,TRBV3-1/TRBV3-2,once,NA,CASRLTGNTEAFF,TGTGCCAGCAGGCTGACAGGCAACACTGAAGCTTTCTTT
TRBJ2-3,TRBV11-3,NA,NA,CASSLARGDTQYF,TGTGCCAGCAGCTTAGCGCGAGGAGATACGCAGTATTTT
TRBJ1-2,TRBV3-1/TRBV3-2,once,NA,CASSQDGGIGYTF,TGTGCCAGCAGCCAAGATGGAGGGATCGGCTACACCTTC
TRBJ1-2,TRBV30,NA,NA,CAWSVPGSNYGYTF,TGTGCCTGGAGTGTACCGGGATCTAACTATGGCTACACCTTC
TRBJ1-2,TRBV5-4,few,NA,CASSFPRQGLNYGYTF,TGTGCCAGCAGCTTCCCCAGGCAGGGTCTTAACTATGGCTACACCTTC
TRBJ2-1,TRBV11-2,NA,NA,CASSLDGYYNEQFF,TGTGCCAGCAGCTTAGACGGTTACTACAATGAGCAGTTCTTC
TRBJ1-4,TRBV7-2,NA,TRBD1,CASSSRTGDEKLFF,TGTGCCAGCAGCTCTCGGACAGGTGATGAAAAACTGTTTTTT
TRBJ1-5,TRBV19,once,NA,CASSHSANQPQHF,TGTGCCAGTAGTCACAGTGCCAATCAGCCCCAGCATTTT
TRBJ1-2,TRBV18,NA,TRBD1,CASSPGDQGANYGYTF,TGTGCCAGCTCACCGGGTGATCAGGGGGCGAACTATGGCTACACCTTC
TRBJ2-7,TRBV9,NA,TRBD2,CASSKIPGLASEQYF,TGTGCCAGCAGCAAAATCCCGGGACTAGCTTCAGAGCAGTACTTC
TRBJ2-2,TRBV6-2/TRBV6-3,NA,TRBD1,CASSYQRDRAFGELFF,TGTGCCAGCAGTTACCAAAGGGACAGGGCTTTTGGGGAGCTGTTTTTT
TRBJ2-1,TRBV3-1/TRBV3-2,NA,NA,CASSPSGSNNEQFF,TGTGCCAGCAGCCCCAGCGGCAGCAACAATGAGCAGTTCTTC
TRBJ1-1,TRBV14,NA,NA,CASSQGAGVNTEAFF,TGTGCCAGCAGCCAAGGCGCCGGGGTGAACACTGAAGCTTTCTTT
TRBJ1-1,TRBV19,NA,NA,CASSIAAGAGLNAFF,TGTGCCAGTAGTATAGCAGCAGGGGCTGGACTGAATGCTTTCTTT
TRBJ1-1,TRBV12-5,NA,NA,CASLRSLNTEAFF,TGTGCTAGTCTCCGTTCCTTGAACACTGAAGCTTTCTTT
TRBJ2-1,TRBV6-2/TRBV6-3,NA,NA,CASSYGHPSGTPYDNEQFF,TGTGCCAGCAGTTACGGGCACCCCTCCGGGACACCGTACGACAATGAGCAGTTCTTC
TRBJ2-3,TRBV7-9,NA,TRBD2,CASSRSGRATDTQYF,TGTGCCAGCAGCCGCAGCGGGAGGGCCACAGATACGCAGTATTTT
TRBJ2-7,TRBV3-1/TRBV3-2,NA,TRBD1,CASSRDRASLLTYEQYF,TGTGCCAGCAGCCGGGACAGGGCCTCCTTGCTTACCTACGAGCAGTACTTC
TRBJ2-5,TRBV12-5,NA,NA,CASGAEGFQETQYF,TGTGCTAGTGGGGCGGAGGGCTTCCAAGAGACCCAGTACTTC
TRBJ2-7,TRBV30,few,NA,CASIPRGAYEQYF,TGTGCCTCTATCCCCAGGGGAGCCTACGAGCAGTACTTC
TRBJ1-1,TRBV7-9,NA,NA,CASSRKRTGITEAFF,TGTGCCAGCAGCCGGAAACGTACGGGGATCACTGAAGCTTTCTTT
TRBJ2-2,TRBV19,NA,NA,CASFATGELFF,TGTGCCAGTTTCGCGACCGGGGAGCTGTTTTTT
TRBJ2-7,TRBV5-1,NA,TRBD2,CASSPRGDSYEQYF,TGCGCCAGCAGCCCCCGGGGGGACTCCTACGAGCAGTACTTC